The 30 T cell receptor beta chains in this list originate from one sample, sequenced in a study of T cells in Graves' hyperthyroidism and ophthalmopathy. Amplification targeted TCR beta CDR3 regions from RNA transcripts. TCR CDR3 underwent first-round RT-PCR with the HTBI primer set. MiXCR, run by TCRdb on the multiplex PCR reads, gives a single entry per CDR3 protein. The table shows about 610,000 distinct CDR3 sequences, with roughly a sixth occurring only once. Sequenced material: blood. Receptor source: a woman aged 40 to 50 with Graves' ophthalmopathy.

This clonotype was counted between two and nine times. The chain recombines TRBV7-9 with TRBJ2-2; D unresolved. This CDR3 comprises 16 residues. From germline, CDR1 is SEHNR and CDR2 FQNEAQ (reference sequence). The V end was cut by 4 bases, the J end by 2 bases, with 14 bases between. The CDR3 sequence is CASSSSLTVNTGELFF. CDR3 nucleotides: TGTGCCAGCAGCTCATCGTTGACTGTAAACACCGGGGAGCTGTTTTTT.

The rearrangement joins TRBV6-1 to TRBJ2-1, with 13 nucleotides matching TRBD2. With 7 bases clipped from V and 0 bases from J, the junction kept 15 bases outside the gene matches. Germline CDR1 reads MNHNS; CDR2 reads SASEGT. This CDR3 has 20 residues. The CDR3: CASNSRRLAGGVSSYNEQFF. CDR3 sequence (DNA): TGTGCCAGCAATTCTAGACGACTAGCGGGGGGCGTTAGCTCCTACAATGAGCAGTTCTTC.

The table lists this clonotype with a few counts. The chain joins TRBV28 to TRBJ2-3; D gene uncertain. The CDR3 length is 13 residues. Germline values: CDR1 MDHEN, CDR2 SYDVKM. With 6 bases removed from V and 2 bases from J, the gap between germline ends came to 9 bases. The CDR3 bases are TGTGCCAGCAGACTCCGACCCACAGATACGCAGTATTTT. Translation: CASRLRPTDTQYF.

The chain couples TRBV6-1 to TRBJ1-5; TRBD1 matches at 7 bases. Per the germline V gene, CDR1 is MNHNS and CDR2 is SASEGT. This CDR3 has 13 amino acids. J gave up 8 bases and V 6 bases, and 7 bases lay outside the gene matches. DNA of the CDR3: TGTGCCAGCAGCCGATCCGACAGGGAGCCCCAGCATTTT. It is translated as CASSRSDREPQHF.

This clonotype was seen many times. V gene TRBV7-8 combines with J gene TRBJ2-5, with 8 nucleotides matching TRBD1. The CDR3 contains 15 residues. V lost 1 base to trimming and J lost 1 base; unmatched junction nucleotides: 2. Germline V CDR1 and CDR2: SGHVS, FQNEAQ. The chain's CDR3 is CASSLGTGTQETQYF. The CDR3 DNA follows: TGTGCCAGCAGCTTAGGGACAGGGACCCAAGAGACCCAGTACTTC.

The sample holds many counts of this clonotype. V is TRBV12-3 or TRBV12-4 and J is TRBJ1-5; a weak D match, TRBD1 (6 bases). This CDR3 is 15 amino acids long. V was cut by 4 bases and J by 1 base, with 11 bases left in between. The CDR3 DNA is TGTGCCAGCAGTTCGGACAGTGGGAGCAATCAGCCCCAGCATTTT. It is translated as CASSSDSGSNQPQHF.

The CDR3 sequence: CAWSAADRDQPQHF. CDR3 in DNA: TGTGCCTGGAGTGCCGCAGACAGGGATCAGCCCCAGCATTTT. This chain joins TRBV30 and TRBJ1-5, with 7 bases that match TRBD1. The CDR3 contains 14 residues. CDR1 is GTSNPN and CDR2 is SVGIG in the germline V gene (reference sequence). With V trimmed by 1 base and J by 5 bases, 5 bases remained unmatched.

The chain recombines TRBV20-1 with TRBJ2-2; perhaps TRBD2 as D (5 bases). CDR3 length equals 15 residues. Germline V gene lookup returns CDR1 DFQATT and CDR2 SNEGSKA (reference sequence). Deletions cut 2 bases from V and 3 bases from J, with 13 bases between. CDR3 bases: TGCAGTGCTAGACAACCGGGGAGTGACACCGGGGAGCTGTTTTTT. Protein sequence: CSARQPGSDTGELFF.

This clonotype showed up many times. V usage is TRBV27 and J usage is TRBJ2-3; 10 bases map to TRBD2. From germline, CDR1 is MNHEY and CDR2 SMNVEV (reference sequence). The CDR3 runs 18 residues. The ends lost 3 bases at V and 3 bases at J; junction bases unmatched: 12. CDR3 nucleotides: TGTGCCAGCAGTTTTGGGAGCGGGGGGGCCGTCAGGACAGATACGCAGTATTTT. Protein: CASSFGSGGAVRTDTQYF.

This clonotype was picked up a small number of times. This chain links TRBV18 with TRBJ1-5; no firm D call. CDR3 length equals 15 residues. V was clipped by 3 bases and J by 0 bases, with 9 bases between them. Per germline, CDR1 KGHSH and CDR2 LQKENI. The DNA of the CDR3 is TGTGCCAGCTCACCCCCCGGGCATAGCAATCAGCCCCAGCATTTT. Its translation: CASSPPGHSNQPQHF.

V usage is TRBV5-1 and J usage is TRBJ2-3, with D unclear. Per germline, CDR1 SGHRS and CDR2 YFSETQ. The ends were cut back, 4 bases at V and 0 bases at J, with 15 bases in the middle. The CDR3 consists of 16 residues. In DNA, the CDR3 is TGCGCCAGCAGCCCCGGAAACGGAGCTAGCACAGATACGCAGTATTTT. Residues: CASSPGNGASTDTQYF.

The V gene is TRBV28, the J gene TRBJ1-1, with D possibly being TRBD1 (5 bases). The CDR3 spans 13 residues. The ends were cut back, 5 bases at V and 10 bases at J, with 17 bases in the middle. Germline V CDR1 and CDR2: MDHEN, SYDVKM. CDR3 sequence: CASSPWGTGGAFF. CDR3 bases: TGTGCCAGCAGTCCCTGGGGCACCGGTGGAGCTTTCTTT.

In this sample, this clonotype turned up many times. This sequence joins TRBV6-1 and TRBJ1-4; 7 nucleotides match TRBD1. After removal of 5 bases from V and 8 bases from J, the junction contained 5 bases not matched to a gene. Germline-derived CDR1 and CDR2 are MNHNS and SASEGT. This CDR3 spans 13 amino acids. Written as DNA, the CDR3 is TGTGCCAGCAGTCAGGGGGTAGGCGAAAAACTGTTTTTT. Amino acid sequence: CASSQGVGEKLFF.

This clonotype was found many times. The V call is TRBV7-3, the J call TRBJ2-2; perhaps TRBD1 as D (6 bases). The CDR3 runs 16 residues. CDR1 is SGHTA, CDR2 FQGTGA, per germline. V gave up 2 bases and J gave up 1 base, with 11 bases separating them. CDR3 sequence (DNA): TGTGCCAGCAGCTTAGACTGGACAGAGAACACCGGGGAGCTGTTTTTT. Translated: CASSLDWTENTGELFF.

CDR3 region: CASSSGTDNTEAFF. The CDR3 bases are TGCGCCAGCAGCTCCGGGACAGATAACACTGAAGCTTTCTTT. The chain is built from TRBV5-1 and TRBJ1-1; 7 bases are shared with TRBD1. Germline-derived CDR1 and CDR2 are SGHRS and YFSETQ. J lost 2 bases, V lost 3 bases, and 4 bases had no gene match. The CDR3 is 14 amino acids.

This clonotype was picked up a small number of times. This sequence joins TRBV5-1 and TRBJ2-1; TRBD1 matches at 7 bases. Per the germline V gene, CDR1 is SGHRS and CDR2 is YFSETQ. CDR3 length equals 12 residues. The V gene end was trimmed by 3 bases and the J gene end by 9 bases; junction bases not matched to a gene: 3. The CDR3, as DNA: TGCGCCAGCAGCTCAGACAGGGCTGAGCAGTTCTTC. It translates to CASSSDRAEQFF.

This clonotype was detected many times. V is TRBV27 and J is TRBJ1-1, with TRBD1 as a possible D gene (6 bases). Germline CDR1 and CDR2: MNHEY and SMNVEV (reference sequence). V was pared by 5 bases and J by 4 bases, with 20 bases between. The CDR3 contains 16 residues. CDR3 bases: TGTGCCAGCAGTCCCAATTTTTTCGACAGGTCCACTGAAGCTTTCTTT. This encodes CASSPNFFDRSTEAFF.

Details on this clonotype: A much larger clone lies a single base off, so this may be a read error. The chain employs TRBV15 and TRBJ2-7; unclear D gene. Germline CDR1 and CDR2: LNHNV and YYDKDF (reference sequence). The CDR3 extends over 13 amino acids. The CDR3, as DNA: TGTGCCACCAGCTCCCAACCGGGCTACGAGCAGTGCTTC. This encodes CATSSQPGYEQCF.

This clonotype has at least ten counts. The rearrangement links TRBV27 to TRBJ1-1; D is unresolved. Between the trimmed V and J ends, which lost 1 base and 2 bases, there was a span of 8 bases. The germline CDR1 and CDR2 sequences are MNHEY and SMNVEV (reference sequence). The CDR3 runs to 14 residues. In DNA, the CDR3 is TGTGCCAGCAGTTTATATCCAGGCAACACTGAAGCTTTCTTT. Translating gives CASSLYPGNTEAFF.

Comments on this clonotype: Without the conserved terminal phenylalanine or tryptophan, this CDR3 likely stems from a read error. DNA for the CDR3: TGTGCCAGCAGCCAAGGTGCAGGGGGCCGTCAGCCCCAGCATCTT. As protein: CASSQGAGGRQPQHL. This chain connects TRBV3-1 to TRBJ1-5, with 8 bases fitting TRBD1. The CDR3 length is 15 residues. Trimming cost V 1 base and J 6 bases; bases outside gene matches: 5. Per the germline V gene, CDR1 is LGHDT and CDR2 is YNNKEL (reference sequence).

This clonotype was counted only a few times. The chain is built from TRBV12-3 or TRBV12-4 and TRBJ2-5; a possible D gene is TRBD2 (5 bases). The CDR3 sequence is 13 residues long. Trimming removed 5 bases at V and 3 bases at J, with 10 bases between. The CDR3 sequence: CASSRGLEETQYF. CDR3 nucleotide sequence: TGTGCCAGCAGTCGAGGACTGGAAGAGACCCAGTACTTC.

This clonotype was recorded at least ten times. V usage is TRBV11-2 and J usage is TRBJ2-7; no clear D gene. This CDR3 spans 14 amino acids. Germline CDR1 SGHAT, CDR2 FQNNGV. V was cut by 5 bases and J by 0 bases, with 11 bases left in between. As DNA, the CDR3 is TGTGCCAGCAGCCCTTCCTACAACTCCTACGAGCAGTACTTC. Residues: CASSPSYNSYEQYF.

This clonotype was recorded at least ten times. The rearrangement joins TRBV12-3 or TRBV12-4 to TRBJ2-1; tentative D call: TRBD1 (6 bases). Trimming cost V 6 bases and J 2 bases, with 26 bases left between them. The CDR3 is 19 residues long. The CDR3 sequence: CASRHRRDKGPSTYNEQFF. CDR3 DNA: TGTGCCAGCAGACACCGCCGGGACAAAGGACCCTCAACCTACAATGAGCAGTTCTTC.

This clonotype was picked up many times. The chain employs TRBV24-1 and TRBJ2-3; D unresolved. Per germline, CDR1 KGHDR and CDR2 SFDVKD. This CDR3 spans 13 amino acids. Trimming stripped 3 bases from V and 3 bases from J, with 6 bases between. The CDR3: CATSDRSTDTQYF. CDR3 nucleotides: TGTGCCACCAGTGATCGTTCAACAGATACGCAGTATTTT.

The chain uses TRBV11-2 and TRBJ1-1; D is ambiguous. The V end lost 4 bases, the J end lost 3 bases, and 12 bases lay between the germline ends. This CDR3 region has 14 residues. CDR1 and CDR2 from the germline V gene are SGHAT and FQNNGV. CDR3 region: CASSSPRVDTEAFF. The CDR3 DNA follows: TGTGCCAGCAGCTCCCCTAGGGTGGACACTGAAGCTTTCTTT.

This clonotype has a handful of counts. The rearrangement links TRBV12-3 or TRBV12-4 to TRBJ2-2, with 8 bases lining up with TRBD2. The length of the CDR3 is 15 residues. Germline trimming cut 4 bases from V and 5 bases from J; bases unmatched to any gene: 6. CDR3 sequence: CASSWASGLTGELFF. The CDR3 nucleotides read TGTGCCAGCAGTTGGGCTAGCGGGTTGACCGGGGAGCTGTTTTTT.

This clonotype was observed at least ten times. The chain recombines TRBV28 with TRBJ2-3; 7 nucleotides agree with TRBD2. Losses at the gene ends were 6 bases for V and 5 bases for J; bases not matched to a gene: 11. Germline V gene data show CDR1 as MDHEN and CDR2 as SYDVKM. This CDR3 is built from 15 residues. The chain's CDR3 is CASRTRRVAGDTQYF. The CDR3 bases are TGTGCCAGCAGAACCAGGCGGGTAGCGGGAGATACGCAGTATTTT.

V usage is TRBV20-1 and J usage is TRBJ1-5; 10 bases match TRBD1. Losses at the gene ends were 0 bases for V and 5 bases for J; bases not matched to a gene: 4. The CDR3 has 15 amino acids. CDR1 and CDR2 (germline): DFQATT, SNEGSKA (reference sequence). The CDR3 nucleotides read TGCAGTGCTAGAGATACCGGGACAGGGGATCAGCCCCAGCATTTT. As protein: CSARDTGTGDQPQHF.

The chain joins TRBV29-1 to TRBJ2-3, with 9 nucleotides matching TRBD2. Germline V gene lookup returns CDR1 SQVTM and CDR2 ANQGSEA. The ends lost 6 bases at V and 6 bases at J; junction bases unmatched: 13. The CDR3 consists of 15 residues. The CDR3 loop reads CSVTSSGSGPDTQYF. CDR3 coding DNA: TGCAGCGTGACCAGTAGCGGGAGCGGGCCGGATACGCAGTATTTT.

The V call is TRBV20-1, the J call TRBJ2-3; 9 positions agree with TRBD2. V lost 3 bases, J lost 7 bases, and 11 bases stayed unmatched. The CDR3 is made up of 15 amino acids. Germline values: CDR1 DFQATT, CDR2 SNEGSKA (reference sequence). CDR3 loop: CSARRTSGGLNTQYF. CDR3 in DNA: TGCAGTGCTAGGAGGACCAGCGGGGGGCTTAATACGCAGTATTTT.